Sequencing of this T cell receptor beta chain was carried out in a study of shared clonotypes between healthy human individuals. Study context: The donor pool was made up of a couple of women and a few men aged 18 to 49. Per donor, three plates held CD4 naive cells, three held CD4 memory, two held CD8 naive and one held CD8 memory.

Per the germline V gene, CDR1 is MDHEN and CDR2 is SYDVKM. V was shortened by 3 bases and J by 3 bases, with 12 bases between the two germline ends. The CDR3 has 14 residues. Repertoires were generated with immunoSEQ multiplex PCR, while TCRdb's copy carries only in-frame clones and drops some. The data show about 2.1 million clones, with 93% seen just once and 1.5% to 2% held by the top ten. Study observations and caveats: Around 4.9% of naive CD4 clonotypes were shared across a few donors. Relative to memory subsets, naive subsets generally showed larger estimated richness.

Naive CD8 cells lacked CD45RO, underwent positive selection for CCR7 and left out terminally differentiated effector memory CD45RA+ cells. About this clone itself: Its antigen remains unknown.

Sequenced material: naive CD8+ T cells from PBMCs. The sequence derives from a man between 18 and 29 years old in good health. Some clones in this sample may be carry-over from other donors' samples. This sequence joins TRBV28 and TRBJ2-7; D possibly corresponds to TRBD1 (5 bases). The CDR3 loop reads CASSFRSQGYEQYF. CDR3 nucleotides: TGTGCCAGCAGTTTTAGGAGCCAGGGCTACGAGCAGTACTTC. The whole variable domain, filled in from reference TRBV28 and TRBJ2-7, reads DVKVTQSSRYLVKRTGEKVFLECVQDMDHENMFWYRQDPGLGLRLIYFSYDVKMKEKGDIPEGYSVSREKKERFSLILESASTNQTSMYLCASSFRSQGYEQYFGPGTRLTVT.